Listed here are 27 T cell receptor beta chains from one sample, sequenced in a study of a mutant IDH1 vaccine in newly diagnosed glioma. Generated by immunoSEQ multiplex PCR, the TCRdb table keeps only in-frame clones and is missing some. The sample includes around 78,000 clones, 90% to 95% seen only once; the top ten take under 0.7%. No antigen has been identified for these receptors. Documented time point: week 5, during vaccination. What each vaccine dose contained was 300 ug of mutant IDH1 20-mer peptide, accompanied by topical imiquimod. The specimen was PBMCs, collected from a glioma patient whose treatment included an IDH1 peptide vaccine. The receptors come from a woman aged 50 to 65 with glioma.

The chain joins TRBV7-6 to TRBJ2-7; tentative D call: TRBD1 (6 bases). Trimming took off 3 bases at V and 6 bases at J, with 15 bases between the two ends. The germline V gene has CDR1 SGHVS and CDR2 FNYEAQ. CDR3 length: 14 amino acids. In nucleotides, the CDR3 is TGTGCCAGCAGCTTTTCCAGGGGTTCCCTCGAGCAGTACTTC. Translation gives CASSFSRGSLEQYF.

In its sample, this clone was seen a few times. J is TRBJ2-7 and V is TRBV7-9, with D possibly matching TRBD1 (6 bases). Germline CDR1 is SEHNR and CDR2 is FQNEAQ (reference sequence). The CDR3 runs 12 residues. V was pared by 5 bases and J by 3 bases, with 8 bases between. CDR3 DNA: TGTGCCAGCAGCCAGGACAGCTACGAGCAGTACTTC. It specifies CASSQDSYEQYF.

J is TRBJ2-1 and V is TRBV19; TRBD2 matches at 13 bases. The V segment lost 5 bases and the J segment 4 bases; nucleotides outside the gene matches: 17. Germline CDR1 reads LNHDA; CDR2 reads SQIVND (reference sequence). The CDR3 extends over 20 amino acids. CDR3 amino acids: CASSLTFYTSGRAEYNEQFF. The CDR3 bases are TGTGCCAGTAGTCTCACCTTCTACACTAGCGGGAGGGCCGAGTACAATGAGCAGTTCTTC.

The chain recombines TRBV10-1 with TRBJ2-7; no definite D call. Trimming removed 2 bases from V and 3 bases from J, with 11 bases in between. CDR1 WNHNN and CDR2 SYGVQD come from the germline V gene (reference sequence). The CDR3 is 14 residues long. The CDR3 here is CASSEIGRDYEQYF. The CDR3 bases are TGCGCCAGCAGTGAGATTGGCAGAGACTACGAGCAGTACTTC.

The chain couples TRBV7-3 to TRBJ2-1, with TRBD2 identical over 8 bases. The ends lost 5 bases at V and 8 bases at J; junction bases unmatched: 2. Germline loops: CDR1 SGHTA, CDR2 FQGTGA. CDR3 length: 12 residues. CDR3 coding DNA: TGTGCCAGCAGCCAAGCGGGAGATGAGCAGTTCTTC. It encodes CASSQAGDEQFF.

The CDR3 region has the DNA TGCGCCAGCAGCCATCCCGGGACTAGCGGACGACTCTACAATGAGCAGTTCTTC. Its protein is CASSHPGTSGRLYNEQFF. The chain couples TRBV4-1 to TRBJ2-1; the match to TRBD2 covers 11 bases. Germline CDR1 is MGHRA and CDR2 is YSYEKL. The CDR3 contains 18 residues. The trim removed 3 bases at V and 3 bases at J, leaving 10 bases unmatched.

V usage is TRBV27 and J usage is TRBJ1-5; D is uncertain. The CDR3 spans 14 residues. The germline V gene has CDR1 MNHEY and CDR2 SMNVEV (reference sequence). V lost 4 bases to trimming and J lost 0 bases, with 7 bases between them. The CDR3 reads CASSSMSSNQPQHF. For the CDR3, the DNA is TGTGCCAGCAGTTCGATGTCTAGCAATCAGCCCCAGCATTTT.

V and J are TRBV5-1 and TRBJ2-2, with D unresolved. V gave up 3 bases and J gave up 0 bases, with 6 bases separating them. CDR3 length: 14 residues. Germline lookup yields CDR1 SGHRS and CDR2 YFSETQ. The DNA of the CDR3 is TGCGCCAGCAGCTCGGCCACGAACACCGGGGAGCTGTTTTTT. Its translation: CASSSATNTGELFF.

CDR3 in DNA: TGTGCCAGTAGTCGCCCCTCAAGCGGGGCGTGGGCCAAAAACATTCAGTACTTC. Translated, it gives CASSRPSSGAWAKNIQYF. This chain uses TRBV19 with TRBJ2-4; 7 nucleotides line up with TRBD2. The CDR3 runs to 18 residues. V lost 5 bases and J lost 1; bases outside the gene matches: 14. Germline CDR1 is LNHDA and CDR2 is SQIVND (reference sequence).

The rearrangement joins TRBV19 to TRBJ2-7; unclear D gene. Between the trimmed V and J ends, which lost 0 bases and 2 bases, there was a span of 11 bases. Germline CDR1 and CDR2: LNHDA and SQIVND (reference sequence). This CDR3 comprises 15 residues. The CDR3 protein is CASSIDQPGAYEQYF. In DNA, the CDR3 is TGTGCCAGTAGTATAGATCAGCCTGGGGCCTACGAGCAGTACTTC.

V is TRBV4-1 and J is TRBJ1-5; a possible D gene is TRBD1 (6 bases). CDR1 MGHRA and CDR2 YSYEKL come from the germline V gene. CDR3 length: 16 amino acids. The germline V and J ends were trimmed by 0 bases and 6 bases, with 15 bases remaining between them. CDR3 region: CASSQDLSGARQPQHF. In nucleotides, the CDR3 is TGCGCCAGCAGCCAAGATTTGTCGGGGGCGCGTCAGCCCCAGCATTTT.

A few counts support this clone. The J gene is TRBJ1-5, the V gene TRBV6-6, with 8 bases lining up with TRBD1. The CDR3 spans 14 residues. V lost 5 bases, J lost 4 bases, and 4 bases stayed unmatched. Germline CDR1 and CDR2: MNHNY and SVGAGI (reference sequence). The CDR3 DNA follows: TGTGCCAGCAGTGGACAGGGTTATAATCAGCCCCAGCATTTT. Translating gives CASSGQGYNQPQHF.

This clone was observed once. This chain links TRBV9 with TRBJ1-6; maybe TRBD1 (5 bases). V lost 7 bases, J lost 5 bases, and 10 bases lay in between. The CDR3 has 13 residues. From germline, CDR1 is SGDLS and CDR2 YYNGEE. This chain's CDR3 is CASGRGNNSPLHF. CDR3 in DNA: TGTGCCAGCGGCCGGGGGAATAATTCACCCCTCCACTTT.

In DNA, the CDR3 is TGTGCCATCAGTGAGTCAGTCCGTGGGACACCAGAAAAACTGTTTTTT. Encoded protein: CAISESVRGTPEKLFF. This rearrangement joins TRBV10-3 to TRBJ1-4, with a weak D call TRBD1 (6 bases). Trimming took 0 bases from V and 8 from J, leaving 16 bases between them. The CDR3 is 16 amino acids. Germline-derived CDR1 and CDR2 are ENHRY and SYGVKD.

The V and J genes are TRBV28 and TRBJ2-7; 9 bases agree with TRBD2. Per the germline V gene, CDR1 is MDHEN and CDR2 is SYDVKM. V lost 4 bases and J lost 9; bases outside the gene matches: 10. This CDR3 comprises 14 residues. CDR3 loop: CASSSSGKSPGQYF. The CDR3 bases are TGTGCCAGCAGTTCTAGCGGGAAGTCGCCCGGGCAGTACTTC.

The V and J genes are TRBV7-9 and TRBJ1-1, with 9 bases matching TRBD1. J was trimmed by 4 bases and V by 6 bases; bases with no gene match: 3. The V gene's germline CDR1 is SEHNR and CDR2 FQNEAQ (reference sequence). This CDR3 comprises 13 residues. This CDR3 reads CASSRDRVTEAFF. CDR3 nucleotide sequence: TGTGCCAGCAGTCGGGACAGGGTCACTGAAGCTTTCTTT.

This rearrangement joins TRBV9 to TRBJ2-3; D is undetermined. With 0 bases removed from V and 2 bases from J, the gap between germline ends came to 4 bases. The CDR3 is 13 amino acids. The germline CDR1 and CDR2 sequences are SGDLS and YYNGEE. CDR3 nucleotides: TGTGCCAGCAGCGTAGACGCCACAGATACGCAGTATTTT. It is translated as CASSVDATDTQYF.

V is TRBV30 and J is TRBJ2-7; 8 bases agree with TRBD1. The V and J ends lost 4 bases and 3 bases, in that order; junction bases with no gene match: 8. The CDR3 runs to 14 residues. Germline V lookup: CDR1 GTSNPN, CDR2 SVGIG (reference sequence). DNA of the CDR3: TGTGCCTGGAAAGCGGCAGGGGGCTACTACGAGCAGTACTTC. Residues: CAWKAAGGYYEQYF.

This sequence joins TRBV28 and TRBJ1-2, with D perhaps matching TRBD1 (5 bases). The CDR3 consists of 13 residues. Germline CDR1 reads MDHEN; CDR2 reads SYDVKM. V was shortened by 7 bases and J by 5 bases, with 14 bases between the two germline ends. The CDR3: CASTTDRGYGYTF. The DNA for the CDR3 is TGTGCCAGCACTACCGATCGGGGGTATGGCTACACCTTC.

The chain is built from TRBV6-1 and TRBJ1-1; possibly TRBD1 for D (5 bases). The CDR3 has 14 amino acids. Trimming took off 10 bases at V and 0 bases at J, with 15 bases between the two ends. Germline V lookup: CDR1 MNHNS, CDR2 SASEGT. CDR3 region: CATFIGGLNTEAFF. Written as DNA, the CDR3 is TGTGCCACCTTTATCGGGGGACTGAACACTGAAGCTTTCTTT.

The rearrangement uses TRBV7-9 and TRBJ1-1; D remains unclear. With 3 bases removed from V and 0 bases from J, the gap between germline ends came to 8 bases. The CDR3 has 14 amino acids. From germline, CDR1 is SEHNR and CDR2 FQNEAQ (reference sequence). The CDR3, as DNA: TGTGCCAGCAGCTTTAAAGGGATGAACACTGAAGCTTTCTTT. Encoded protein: CASSFKGMNTEAFF.

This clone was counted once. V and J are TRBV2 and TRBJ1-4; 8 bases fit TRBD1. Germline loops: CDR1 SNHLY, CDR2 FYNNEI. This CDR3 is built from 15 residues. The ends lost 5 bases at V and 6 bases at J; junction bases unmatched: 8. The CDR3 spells CASSPRDRSDEKLFF. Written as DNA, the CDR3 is TGTGCCAGCAGTCCACGGGACAGGTCGGATGAAAAACTGTTTTTT.

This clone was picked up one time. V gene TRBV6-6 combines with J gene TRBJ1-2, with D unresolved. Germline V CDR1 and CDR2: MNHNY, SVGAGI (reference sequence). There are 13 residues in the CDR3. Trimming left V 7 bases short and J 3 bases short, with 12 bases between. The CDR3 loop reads CASTRTLDYGYTF. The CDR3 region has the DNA TGTGCCAGCACACGGACGCTAGACTATGGCTACACCTTC.

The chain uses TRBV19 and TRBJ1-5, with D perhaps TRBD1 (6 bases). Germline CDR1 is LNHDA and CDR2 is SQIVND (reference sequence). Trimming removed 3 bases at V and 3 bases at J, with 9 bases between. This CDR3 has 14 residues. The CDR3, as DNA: TGTGCCAGTAGTATCAACAGGGACAATCAGCCCCAGCATTTT. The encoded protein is CASSINRDNQPQHF.

CDR3 DNA sequence: TGTGCCAGTTCAACCGGACACGGGGAGTTCTTC. It specifies CASSTGHGEFF. The rearrangement uses TRBV27 and TRBJ2-1; D is possibly TRBD1 or TRBD2 (5 bases each). CDR1 and CDR2 (germline): MNHEY, SMNVEV (reference sequence). The ends were cut back, 9 bases at V and 14 bases at J, with 17 bases in the middle. This CDR3 contains 11 residues.

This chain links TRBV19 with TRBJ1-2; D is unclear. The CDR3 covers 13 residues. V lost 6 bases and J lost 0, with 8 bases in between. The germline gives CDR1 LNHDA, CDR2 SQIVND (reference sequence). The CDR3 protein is CASRFGTNYGYTF. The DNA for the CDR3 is TGTGCCAGTAGGTTTGGGACTAACTATGGCTACACCTTC.

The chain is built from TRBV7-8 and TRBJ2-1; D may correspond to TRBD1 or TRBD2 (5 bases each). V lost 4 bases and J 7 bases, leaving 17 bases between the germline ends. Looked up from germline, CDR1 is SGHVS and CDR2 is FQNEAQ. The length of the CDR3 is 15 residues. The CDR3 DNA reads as TGTGCCAGCAGCTCTTTTGAGGGGATGAGAAATGAGCAGTTCTTC. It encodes CASSSFEGMRNEQFF. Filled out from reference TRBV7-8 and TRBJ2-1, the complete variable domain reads GAGVSQSPRYKVAKRGQDVALRCDPISGHVSLFWYQQALGQGPEFLTYFQNEAQLDKSGLPSDRFFAERPEGSVSTLKIQRTQQEDSAVYLCASSSFEGMRNEQFFGPGTRLTVL.